A single sample gave rise to the 28 T cell receptor beta chains below, sequenced in a study of blood T cell repertoires in COVID-19. Method: immunoSEQ multiplex PCR; TCRdb's copy keeps in-frame clones and lacks some. This sample has around 400,000 clones, with 70% to 90% found just once. Sequences were obtained from PBMCs or T cells enriched from blood (not recorded which). Receptors were obtained from a young woman who had been exposed to COVID-19.

J is TRBJ1-5 and V is TRBV12-3 or TRBV12-4; no clear D gene. The V end lost 4 bases, the J end lost 3 bases, and 7 bases lay between the germline ends. The CDR3 runs 13 residues. CDR3 nucleotides: TGTGCCAGCAGTTCAGCCTCCAATCAGCCCCAGCATTTT. It is translated as CASSSASNQPQHF.

The rearrangement links TRBV15 to TRBJ1-3, with unresolved D. V was cut by 1 base and J by 0 bases, with 10 bases left in between. Per the germline V gene, CDR1 is LNHNV and CDR2 is YYDKDF (reference sequence). The length of the CDR3 is 16 residues. CDR3 sequence: CATSRGSGSSGNTIYF. CDR3 coding DNA: TGTGCCACCAGCAGAGGATCGGGAAGCTCTGGAAACACCATATATTTT.

The V and J genes are TRBV30 and TRBJ1-2; the match to TRBD1 covers 9 bases. The germline V gene has CDR1 GTSNPN and CDR2 SVGIG (reference sequence). CDR3 length: 14 amino acids. The V gene end was trimmed by 8 bases and the J gene end by 4 bases; junction bases not matched to a gene: 11. CDR3: CALMTGQGSYGYTF. CDR3 nucleotide sequence: TGTGCCCTGATGACGGGACAGGGTAGCTATGGCTACACCTTC.

The chain combines TRBV19 with TRBJ1-2; 9 bases agree with TRBD1. The CDR3 is 14 amino acids. Germline values: CDR1 LNHDA, CDR2 SQIVND (reference sequence). Unmatched junction bases numbered 5, after V lost 6 bases and J lost 3 bases. The CDR3 nucleotides read TGTGCCAGTAGCACGACAGGGGGAGACTATGGCTACACCTTC. Encoded protein: CASSTTGGDYGYTF.

The CDR3, as DNA: TGTGCCAGCAGCTCCCTGGCGACTAGCCGGGCAGATACGCAGTATTTT. Translated, it gives CASSSLATSRADTQYF. V usage is TRBV5-8 and J usage is TRBJ2-3; the match to TRBD2 covers 7 bases. The CDR3 consists of 16 residues. Trimming took 3 bases from V and 4 from J; bases not matched to a gene: 11. Germline V gene sequence: CDR1 SGHTS, CDR2 YDEGEE.

This clone was seen only once. V usage is TRBV28 and J usage is TRBJ1-1; a possible D gene is TRBD1 (5 bases). CDR1 and CDR2 (germline): MDHEN, SYDVKM. With 10 bases removed from V and 6 bases from J, the gap between germline ends came to 21 bases. The CDR3 is made up of 14 amino acids. As DNA, the CDR3 is TGTGCCACTTCACTGACCAGGGAAGGAGCTGAAGCTTTCTTT. The encoded protein is CATSLTREGAEAFF.

V and J are TRBV28 and TRBJ1-2; D gene uncertain. The CDR3 has 12 amino acids. The germline V and J ends were trimmed by 3 bases and 8 bases, with 10 bases remaining between them. Germline V gives CDR1 MDHEN, CDR2 SYDVKM. Here the CDR3 DNA reads TGTGCCAGCAGTTTTCGTGGGCCGGGCTACACCTTC. Amino acids: CASSFRGPGYTF.

The CDR3 loop is CASSLQGGNTEAFF. CDR3 nucleotides: TGTGCCAGCAGCCTTCAGGGAGGGAACACTGAAGCTTTCTTT. This rearrangement joins TRBV5-4 to TRBJ1-1; weak D call: TRBD1 (5 bases). Trimming pared 4 bases from V and 1 base from J, leaving 11 bases between. The CDR3 is 14 amino acids. Germline CDR1 SGHNT, CDR2 YYREEE (reference sequence). Looking up the rest from reference TRBV5-4 and TRBJ1-1 gives the full variable domain: ETGVTQSPTHLIKTRGQQVTLRCSSQSGHNTVSWYQQALGQGPQFIFQYYREEENGRGNFPPRFSGLQFPNYSSELNVNALELDDSALYLCASSLQGGNTEAFFGQGTRLTVV.

The genes are TRBV28 and TRBJ2-7; 8 bases map to TRBD1. Germline CDR1 reads MDHEN; CDR2 reads SYDVKM. This CDR3 comprises 15 residues. Trimming took 8 bases from V and 3 from J; bases not matched to a gene: 12. CDR3 protein: CASQGAGTGLYEQYF. CDR3 nucleotides: TGTGCCAGCCAAGGAGCCGGGACAGGTCTCTACGAGCAGTACTTC.

The chain links TRBV7-9 to TRBJ1-2, with 7 nucleotides matching TRBD1. The CDR3 runs 14 residues. In germline, CDR1 is SEHNR, CDR2 FQNEAQ (reference sequence). V trimming: 5 bases; J trimming: 7 bases; junction bases outside the gene matches: 10. CDR3: CASSPNLGGSGYTF. In DNA form, the CDR3 reads TGTGCCAGCAGCCCGAACCTAGGGGGCTCTGGCTACACCTTC.

The chain uses TRBV28 and TRBJ1-2; 7 bases match TRBD1. V trimming: 5 bases; J trimming: 1 base; junction bases outside the gene matches: 10. Germline V gives CDR1 MDHEN, CDR2 SYDVKM. The length of the CDR3 is 16 residues. DNA for the CDR3: TGTGCCAGCAGTCGAACGGGACAGCGACGTAACTATGGCTACACCTTC. This translates into CASSRTGQRRNYGYTF.

The chain combines TRBV18 with TRBJ2-7; 7 nucleotides agree with TRBD2. The V gene end was trimmed by 4 bases and the J gene end by 1 base; junction bases not matched to a gene: 4. The CDR3 is 14 amino acids. Germline V lookup: CDR1 KGHSH, CDR2 LQKENI. The CDR3 protein is CASSLREASYEQYF. The CDR3 bases are TGTGCCAGCTCACTTCGGGAGGCATCCTACGAGCAGTACTTC. Supplemented by reference TRBV18 and TRBJ2-7, the full variable domain reads NAGVMQNPRHLVRRRGQEARLRCSPMKGHSHVYWYRQLPEEGLKFMVYLQKENIIDESGMPKERFSAEFPKEGPSILRIQQVVRGDSAAYFCASSLREASYEQYFGPGTRLTVT.

V gene TRBV2 combines with J gene TRBJ2-5; 11 positions match TRBD1. The CDR3 totals 16 residues. Germline V CDR1 and CDR2: SNHLY, FYNNEI. V shed 3 bases, J shed 5 bases, and the junction held 8 bases outside the gene matches. This chain's CDR3 is CASSDIGQGARETQYF. The CDR3 DNA sequence: TGTGCCAGCAGTGACATCGGACAGGGGGCGAGGGAGACCCAGTACTTC.

This clone was seen once. The V call is TRBV19, the J call TRBJ2-1; 8 bases fit TRBD2. The germline CDR1 and CDR2 sequences are LNHDA and SQIVND (reference sequence). The CDR3 runs to 12 residues. V was pared by 11 bases and J by 9 bases, with 9 bases of the junction left unmatched. The CDR3 coding sequence is TGTGCCGTAGCGGGGCGTCTGGGTGAGCAGTTCTTC. It specifies CAVAGRLGEQFF.

This chain uses TRBV19 with TRBJ2-3; 10 nucleotides line up with TRBD2. Germline V gene sequence: CDR1 LNHDA, CDR2 SQIVND (reference sequence). The CDR3 has 17 residues. V trimming: 5 bases; J trimming: 1 base; junction bases outside the gene matches: 9. CDR3 loop: CASSPERGGQGTDTQYF. In DNA, the CDR3 is TGTGCCAGTAGTCCCGAGCGGGGGGGCCAGGGCACAGATACGCAGTATTTT.

The rearrangement joins TRBV7-2 to TRBJ2-7; the D is unclear. CDR1 is SGHTA and CDR2 is FQGNSA in the germline V gene. V lost 0 bases and J 6 bases, leaving 15 bases between the germline ends. The CDR3 length is 15 residues. This CDR3 is CASSLAGNTKSEQYF. The CDR3 DNA is TGTGCCAGCAGCTTAGCGGGTAACACTAAATCCGAGCAGTACTTC.

This chain joins TRBV9 and TRBJ1-1, with a weak D call TRBD1 (5 bases). CDR1 SGDLS and CDR2 YYNGEE come from the germline V gene. The CDR3 runs to 13 residues. Trimming removed 4 bases at V and 6 bases at J, with 13 bases between. DNA for the CDR3: TGTGCCAGCAGCCTTAGTGGGGGGTCTGAAGCTTTCTTT. Translated, it gives CASSLSGGSEAFF.

The rearrangement uses TRBV4-1 and TRBJ2-7; tentative D call: TRBD2 (6 bases). Germline V gives CDR1 MGHRA, CDR2 YSYEKL. The CDR3 runs to 13 residues. The V end was cut by 1 base, the J end by 6 bases, with 10 bases between. The DNA of the CDR3 is TGCGCCAGCAGCCAAGCGGGAGTAACCGAGCAGTACTTC. This gives the protein CASSQAGVTEQYF.

V usage is TRBV2 and J usage is TRBJ1-1, with 7 bases fitting TRBD1. The CDR3 runs 13 residues. V lost 7 bases to trimming and J lost 8 bases; unmatched junction nucleotides: 10. CDR1 is SNHLY and CDR2 is FYNNEI in the germline V gene. CDR3 coding DNA: TGTGCCAGCAACTCGGACAGACAGGGCGAAGCTTTCTTT. It specifies CASNSDRQGEAFF.

The chain carries TRBV18 and TRBJ1-2; the match to TRBD1 covers 10 bases. The CDR3 runs 14 residues. Germline V gene sequence: CDR1 KGHSH, CDR2 LQKENI. After removal of 3 bases from V and 4 bases from J, the junction contained 2 bases not matched to a gene. The CDR3 DNA reads as TGTGCCAGCTCACCGGGACAGGGGACCTATGGCTACACCTTC. It codes for CASSPGQGTYGYTF. The complete variable domain, with remaining parts taken from reference TRBV18 and TRBJ1-2, reads NAGVMQNPRHLVRRRGQEARLRCSPMKGHSHVYWYRQLPEEGLKFMVYLQKENIIDESGMPKERFSAEFPKEGPSILRIQQVVRGDSAAYFCASSPGQGTYGYTFGSGTRLTVV.

The V call is TRBV27, the J call TRBJ2-7; 8 nucleotides align to TRBD2. CDR1 MNHEY and CDR2 SMNVEV come from the germline V gene (reference sequence). The CDR3 is 18 residues long. With V trimmed by 5 bases and J by 1 base, 16 bases remained unmatched. CDR3 DNA: TGTGCCAGCAGTCCCCGACATGGCAGCGGGGGCCCTTCCTACGAGCAGTACTTC. The encoded protein is CASSPRHGSGGPSYEQYF.

This chain joins TRBV12-3 or TRBV12-4 and TRBJ2-2; D remains unclear. Trimming took off 6 bases at V and 2 bases at J, with 7 bases between the two ends. The CDR3 covers 13 residues. The CDR3 coding sequence is TGTGCCAGCAGGCAAACTAACACCGGGGAGCTGTTTTTT. Translating it yields CASRQTNTGELFF.

The chain couples TRBV30 to TRBJ1-6, with 7 bases that match TRBD1. The CDR3 extends over 15 amino acids. The J segment lost 9 bases and the V segment lost 0 bases, leaving 8 bases of the junction unmatched. The V gene's germline CDR1 is GTSNPN and CDR2 SVGIG (reference sequence). The CDR3 coding sequence is TGTGCCTGGAGTGTTGCTGACAGGGTCTTTTCACCCCTCCACTTT. Its protein is CAWSVADRVFSPLHF.

The genes are TRBV21-1 and TRBJ1-1. TRBV21-1 represents a pseudogene. The CDR3 is 14 amino acids. CDR3 residues: CASSGRGKGTEAFF. DNA of the CDR3: TGTGCCAGCAGCGGGAGGGGAAAGGGCACTGAAGCTTTCTTT.

The gene calls are TRBV2 and TRBJ2-5; unclear D gene. This CDR3 is 10 amino acids long. V was clipped by 7 bases and J by 5 bases, with 5 bases between them. Germline V gene lookup returns CDR1 SNHLY and CDR2 FYNNEI. CDR3 loop: CASTRETQYF. The CDR3 nucleotides read TGTGCCAGCACGAGGGAGACCCAGTACTTC.

This chain joins TRBV29-1 and TRBJ2-7, with TRBD2 identical over 7 bases. J gave up 2 bases and V 4 bases, and 5 bases lay outside the gene matches. CDR1 is SQVTM and CDR2 is ANQGSEA in the germline V gene. This CDR3 contains 13 residues. CDR3 residues: CSVVGAGTYEQYF. In nucleotides, the CDR3 is TGCAGCGTTGTTGGAGCGGGAACCTACGAGCAGTACTTC.

This clone was detected only once. This rearrangement joins TRBV3-1 (or the pseudogene TRBV3-2) to TRBJ2-1; 10 bases line up with TRBD2. The CDR3 consists of 20 residues. Germline CDR1 LGHDT, CDR2 YNNKEL (reference sequence). Trimming removed 0 bases from V and 3 bases from J; junction bases left unmatched: 14. CDR3 sequence reads: CASSQEGGLAGVGSYNEQFF. The CDR3 bases are TGTGCCAGCAGCCAAGAAGGCGGGCTAGCGGGAGTTGGTAGCTACAATGAGCAGTTCTTC.

The chain combines TRBV2 with TRBJ2-5, with 10 bases matching TRBD2. The germline CDR1 and CDR2 sequences are SNHLY and FYNNEI. V was clipped by 4 bases and J by 2 bases; unmatched bases: 4. This CDR3 has 15 residues. The CDR3 region has the DNA TGTGCCAGCAGTGGAGGACTAGCGGCGCAAGAGACCCAGTACTTC. This gives the protein CASSGGLAAQETQYF. Based on the CDR3 plus reference TRBV2 and TRBJ2-5, the full variable domain is EPEVTQTPSHQVTQMGQEVILRCVPISNHLYFYWYRQILGQKVEFLVSFYNNEISEKSEIFDDQFSVERPDGSNFTLKIRSTKLEDSAMYFCASSGGLAAQETQYFGPGTRLLVL.